Following are 17 T cell receptor beta chains from one sample sequenced in a study of T cell changes during pregnancy in multiple sclerosis. Clones were sequenced by immunoSEQ multiplex PCR, and TCRdb holds only the in-frame ones, with some missing. The sample yields roughly 87,000 clones, about 91% seen once. Sequenced material: PBMCs, taken in the first trimester of pregnancy. The receptors shown here come from a female donor in good health, serving as a control in a pregnancy study. Some clones in this sample may be carry-over from other donors' samples.

The J gene is TRBJ2-3, the V gene TRBV6-5; TRBD2 aligns across 7 bases. With V trimmed by 8 bases and J by 6 bases, 8 bases remained unmatched. The CDR3 has 13 residues. CDR1 is MNHEY, CDR2 SVGAGI, per germline. CDR3 in amino acids: CASGSGIADTQYF. The CDR3 DNA sequence: TGTGCCAGCGGGAGCGGGATTGCCGATACGCAGTATTTT.

The CDR3 DNA is TGTGCCAGCAGCTTACGGCGACTAGCGGAGTTCAATGAGCAGTTCTTC. It is translated as CASSLRRLAEFNEQFF. The chain combines TRBV7-9 with TRBJ2-1; 9 bases fit TRBD2. CDR1 and CDR2 from the germline V gene are SEHNR and FQNEAQ (reference sequence). The ends lost 2 bases at V and 6 bases at J; junction bases unmatched: 8. The CDR3 is 16 amino acids.

CDR3 amino acids: CASRGLGEESTEAFF. The CDR3 DNA sequence: TGTGCCAGCAGGGGACTAGGCGAAGAGTCCACTGAAGCTTTCTTT. The V call is TRBV6-1, the J call TRBJ1-1; a weak D match, TRBD1 (5 bases). Trimming removed 6 bases from V and 4 bases from J, with 18 bases in between. The CDR3 sequence is 15 residues long. Germline CDR1 and CDR2: MNHNS and SASEGT.

The genes are TRBV28 and TRBJ1-6; TRBD1 agrees at 8 bases. J lost 10 bases, V lost 0 bases, and 2 bases had no gene match. CDR3 size: 14 residues. The germline V gene has CDR1 MDHEN and CDR2 SYDVKM. CDR3 nucleotide sequence: TGTGCCAGCAGTTTATGGGGGACAGGCTCACCCCTCCACTTT. Residues: CASSLWGTGSPLHF.

This chain links TRBV28 with TRBJ1-2; D is uncertain. The CDR3 is 11 residues long. Deletions cut 6 bases from V and 5 bases from J, with 7 bases between. Germline V gives CDR1 MDHEN, CDR2 SYDVKM. Here the CDR3 DNA reads TGTGCCAGCAGCTCCAGGTATGGCTACACCTTC. Translation: CASSSRYGYTF.

This clone was seen only once. V usage is TRBV5-1 and J usage is TRBJ2-7, with 8 positions matching TRBD1. V lost 3 bases and J lost 2; bases outside the gene matches: 7. Germline V gives CDR1 SGHRS, CDR2 YFSETQ. There are 15 residues in the CDR3. The CDR3 nucleotides read TGCGCCAGCAGCTCTCGGACAGGGAAGGCCTACGAGCAGTACTTC. It translates to CASSSRTGKAYEQYF.

This chain links TRBV4-3 with TRBJ2-5; 12 bases are a match to TRBD2. V gave up 4 bases and J gave up 5 bases; unmatched junction bases: 8. CDR1 is LGHNA, CDR2 YSLEER, per germline. The length of the CDR3 is 16 residues. The CDR3 region is CASSPLTSGSEETQYF. CDR3 nucleotide sequence: TGCGCCAGCAGCCCATTGACTAGCGGGAGTGAGGAGACCCAGTACTTC.

The chain is built from TRBV10-3 and TRBJ2-7, with 9 bases aligning to TRBD1. Germline V gene sequence: CDR1 ENHRY, CDR2 SYGVKD. Trimming at V came to 10 bases and at J to 2 bases, leaving 6 bases not matched to a gene. The CDR3 has 13 residues. In DNA form, the CDR3 reads TGTGCCACCGGGACAGGGTCCCCCTACGAGCAGTACTTC. Encoded protein: CATGTGSPYEQYF.

This chain joins TRBV7-9 and TRBJ1-1; the D gene is possibly TRBD1 (5 bases). The CDR3 is made up of 13 amino acids. The germline V gene encodes CDR1 SEHNR and CDR2 FQNEAQ (reference sequence). V gave up 3 bases and J gave up 3 bases, with 8 bases separating them. CDR3 in DNA: TGTGCCAGCAGCTTCCCGGGGGACACTGAAGCTTTCTTT. Its protein is CASSFPGDTEAFF. Based on the CDR3 plus reference TRBV7-9 and TRBJ1-1, the full variable domain is DTGVSQNPRHKITKRGQNVTFRCDPISEHNRLYWYRQTLGQGPEFLTYFQNEAQLEKSRLLSDRFSAERPKGSFSTLEIQRTEQGDSAMYLCASSFPGDTEAFFGQGTRLTVV.

The J gene is TRBJ2-2, the V gene TRBV4-3; 12 bases line up with TRBD2. The CDR3 totals 19 residues. Germline CDR1 reads LGHNA; CDR2 reads YSLEER. With V trimmed by 0 bases and J by 0 bases, 5 bases remained unmatched. The CDR3: CASSQEGLAGTANTGELFF. Here the CDR3 DNA reads TGCGCCAGCAGCCAAGAAGGACTAGCGGGAACCGCGAACACCGGGGAGCTGTTTTTT.

J is TRBJ1-2 and V is TRBV2, with TRBD1 identical over 12 bases. CDR1 SNHLY and CDR2 FYNNEI come from the germline V gene. V lost 5 bases to trimming and J lost 12 bases; unmatched junction nucleotides: 4. The CDR3 totals 12 residues. CDR3 loop: CASSLGQGADTF. The CDR3 bases are TGTGCCAGCAGTCTGGGACAGGGGGCGGACACCTTC. The entire variable domain, with the rest obtained from reference TRBV2 and TRBJ1-2, is as follows: EPEVTQTPSHQVTQMGQEVILRCVPISNHLYFYWYRQILGQKVEFLVSFYNNEISEKSEIFDDQFSVERPDGSNFTLKIRSTKLEDSAMYFCASSLGQGADTFGSGTRLTVV.

The chain combines TRBV4-1 with TRBJ2-2; D is undetermined. V shed 4 bases and J shed 5 bases, with 5 bases lying between them. Germline V lookup: CDR1 MGHRA, CDR2 YSYEKL. There are 12 residues in the CDR3. The CDR3 region is CASSPNTGELFF. CDR3 nucleotides: TGCGCCAGCAGCCCCAATACCGGGGAGCTGTTTTTT.

The J gene is TRBJ1-1, the V gene TRBV6-5; the D gene is possibly TRBD1 (5 bases). The germline V gene has CDR1 MNHEY and CDR2 SVGAGI. The ends were cut back, 5 bases at V and 1 base at J, with 14 bases in the middle. The CDR3 is 15 amino acids. In DNA form, the CDR3 reads TGTGCCAGCAGTACCGATCGGAGGGGGAACACTGAAGCTTTCTTT. The encoded protein is CASSTDRRGNTEAFF.

V gene TRBV9 combines with J gene TRBJ2-3; TRBD2 matches 10 bases. V lost 4 bases, J lost 1 base, and 9 bases stayed unmatched. The CDR3 has 17 amino acids. The germline V gene has CDR1 SGDLS and CDR2 YYNGEE. The CDR3 protein is CASSFLPGTSGTDTQYF. CDR3 coding DNA: TGTGCCAGCAGCTTCCTACCCGGGACTAGCGGCACAGATACGCAGTATTTT.

J is TRBJ1-5 and V is TRBV10-3, with TRBD1 matching 9 bases. V trimming: 2 bases; J trimming: 3 bases; junction bases outside the gene matches: 8. The CDR3 length is 17 residues. Germline V gene lookup returns CDR1 ENHRY and CDR2 SYGVKD. The CDR3 here is CAISEPTGGIDNQPQHF. CDR3 bases: TGTGCCATCAGTGAGCCAACAGGGGGCATTGACAATCAGCCCCAGCATTTT.

J is TRBJ1-1 and V is TRBV29-1, with a weak D call TRBD1 (6 bases). Deletions cut 7 bases from V and 0 bases from J, with 12 bases between. The germline gives CDR1 SQVTM, CDR2 ANQGSEA. The CDR3 is 13 residues long. The CDR3 bases are TGCAGCGCTGGACAGACTCTGAACACTGAAGCTTTCTTT. This translates into CSAGQTLNTEAFF.

The chain uses TRBV23-1 and TRBJ2-3; 14 bases are a match to TRBD2. TRBV23-1 is flagged as an ORF with uncertain function. The length of the CDR3 is 16 residues. V gave up 4 bases and J gave up 3 bases; unmatched junction bases: 3. CDR3 sequence: CASSPRTSGGTDTQYF. In DNA form, the CDR3 reads TGCGCCAGCAGTCCCAGGACTAGCGGGGGGACAGATACGCAGTATTTT.